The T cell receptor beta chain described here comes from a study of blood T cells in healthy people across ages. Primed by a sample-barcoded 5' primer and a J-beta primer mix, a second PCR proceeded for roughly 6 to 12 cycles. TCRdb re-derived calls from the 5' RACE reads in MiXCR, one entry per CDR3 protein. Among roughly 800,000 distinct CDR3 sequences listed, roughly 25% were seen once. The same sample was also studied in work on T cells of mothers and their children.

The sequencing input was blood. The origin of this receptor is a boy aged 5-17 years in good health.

CDR3 sequence reads: CAISEVDRTIMETQYF. CDR3 nucleotide sequence: TGTGCCATCAGTGAGGTGGACAGGACGATTATGGAGACCCAGTACTTC. The chain uses TRBV10-3 and TRBJ2-5; 7 nucleotides match TRBD1. This CDR3 spans 16 amino acids. The V and J ends lost 2 bases and 5 bases, in that order; junction bases with no gene match: 11. CDR1 ENHRY and CDR2 SYGVKD come from the germline V gene.